This T cell receptor beta chain was profiled in a study of beta chain features in type 1 diabetes. Study results and limitations: Shorter TCRB CDR3s, moderately but significantly so, were found in Type 1 diabetes patients in all four CD4+ subsets.

As for this clone: Antigen unknown.

TCRB transcripts that were expressed got sequenced, as all of the isolated RNA had been reverse transcribed. The protocol was immunoSEQ multiplex PCR, while the TCRdb copy is restricted to in-frame clones and leaves out a portion. The sample records some 350,000 clones, roughly 12% being singletons. CDR1 is MNHNY, CDR2 SVGAGI, per germline (reference sequence). Losses at the gene ends were 7 bases for V and 7 bases for J; bases not matched to a gene: 11. This CDR3 is 15 amino acids long. Sequencing was carried out using naive CD4+ T cells from blood. This TCR came from a young woman with type 1 diabetes. The V and J genes are TRBV6-6 and TRBJ2-7; 12 bases are shared with TRBD1. The CDR3 sequence: CASTALGQGAFEQYF. The CDR3 coding sequence is TGTGCCAGCACCGCCCTGGGACAGGGGGCGTTTGAGCAGTACTTC.